Listed here are 5 T cell receptor beta chains from one sample, sequenced in a study of Graves' ophthalmopathy and Graves' hyperthyroidism. The TCR beta CDR3 regions underwent amplification from RNA transcripts. The first-round RT-PCR employed HTBI primers together with the Qiagen OneStep RT-PCR kit. A multiplex PCR was then performed as the second round. Using its own MiXCR run on the multiplex PCR reads, TCRdb lists one record per CDR3 protein. The repertoire holds 600,000 to 650,000 distinct CDR3 sequences, with about 20% as singletons. Sequenced sample: peripheral blood. The receptors derive from a woman under 30 with stable Graves' hyperthyroidism. Some clones in this sample may be carry-over from other donors' samples.

There are many counts of this clonotype. V is TRBV7-2 and J is TRBJ2-7, with D possibly being TRBD2 (5 bases). Deletions cut 1 base from V and 6 bases from J, with 13 bases between. The CDR3 is made up of 14 amino acids. CDR1 and CDR2 from the germline V gene are SGHTA and FQGNSA. CDR3 sequence: CASSLGWETSEQYF. The CDR3 nucleotides read TGTGCCAGCAGCTTAGGTTGGGAGACTTCCGAGCAGTACTTC.

This clonotype came up many times. The chain combines TRBV27 with TRBJ1-1; unclear D gene. Trimming took off 2 bases at V and 0 bases at J, with 7 bases between the two ends. CDR3 size: 14 residues. Germline V gene sequence: CDR1 MNHEY, CDR2 SMNVEV (reference sequence). The CDR3 loop reads CASSLTLLNTEAFF. The CDR3 DNA reads TGTGCCAGCAGTTTAACTCTTTTGAACACTGAAGCTTTCTTT.

This clonotype was seen ten or more times. The CDR3: CATSRERAGGYGYTF. CDR3 bases: TGTGCCACCAGCAGAGAAAGGGCAGGGGGTTATGGCTACACCTTC. This chain connects TRBV15 to TRBJ1-2, with 7 bases fitting TRBD1. Germline CDR1 and CDR2: LNHNV and YYDKDF (reference sequence). Trimming cost V 0 bases and J 5 bases; bases outside gene matches: 6. This CDR3 has 15 amino acids.

V usage is TRBV12-3 or TRBV12-4 and J usage is TRBJ1-1; D unresolved. The CDR3 spans 15 residues. With 4 bases removed from V and 2 bases from J, the gap between germline ends came to 14 bases. In DNA, the CDR3 is TGTGCCAGCAGTTCCTCCCCACGGGGAAACACTGAAGCTTTCTTT. Residues: CASSSSPRGNTEAFF.

This clonotype showed up many times. The chain recombines TRBV6-2 or TRBV6-3 with TRBJ2-5, with D perhaps matching TRBD1 (5 bases). Trimming took off 4 bases at V and 5 bases at J, with 11 bases between the two ends. CDR3 length equals 13 residues. CDR1 MNHEY and CDR2 SVGEGT come from the germline V gene. CDR3 region: CASSSRQGETQYF. As DNA, the CDR3 is TGTGCCAGCAGTTCGCGTCAGGGTGAGACCCAGTACTTC.